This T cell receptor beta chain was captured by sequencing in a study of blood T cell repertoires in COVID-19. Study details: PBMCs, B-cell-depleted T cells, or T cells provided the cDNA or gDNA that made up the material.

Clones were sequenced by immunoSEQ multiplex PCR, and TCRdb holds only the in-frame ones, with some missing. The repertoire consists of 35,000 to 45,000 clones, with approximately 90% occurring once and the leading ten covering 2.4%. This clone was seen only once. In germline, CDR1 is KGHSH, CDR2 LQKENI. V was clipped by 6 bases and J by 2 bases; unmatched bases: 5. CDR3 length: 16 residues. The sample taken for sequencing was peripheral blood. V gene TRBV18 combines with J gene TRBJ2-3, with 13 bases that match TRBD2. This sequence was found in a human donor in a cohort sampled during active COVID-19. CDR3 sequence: CASSTGLAGATDTQYF. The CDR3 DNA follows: TGTGCCAGCTCTACCGGACTAGCGGGAGCCACAGATACGCAGTATTTT.